A selection of T cell receptor beta chains follows, all from one sample in a study of T cell therapy after organ transplantation. The antigens these receptors bind are not known. The repertoire was sequenced with immunoSEQ multiplex PCR; TCRdb's copy has only in-frame clones and lacks some. Of about 1,800 clones in the sample, roughly 90% were seen once. The sample consisted of CD8+ T cells from blood, taken after autologous CMV-specific T cell therapy. All receptors derive from a human patient who had received a solid organ transplant and had CMV disease. The graft donor may have contributed some T cells. Each CDR3 is given without its conserved first and last residue. D genes are given only for firm matches.

TRBD1 | TRBV7-9 | ASSLGQGARYEQY
- | TRBV7-9 | ASSVGGTNEKLF
- | TRBV5-1 | ASSWIASNTGELF
- | TRBV19 | ASSINREGGANVLT
TRBD1 | TRBV7-9 | ASSQSGTGVYGYT
- | TRBV29-1 | SVPPSTAISYEQY
- | TRBV5-4 | ASSYRGGEKLF
- | TRBV27 | ASSGSSTEAF
TRBD1 | TRBV19 | ASSVGTGAQEAF
- | TRBV6-6 | ASSYSGEQY
- | TRBV29-1 | SVSMAEGNTEAF
- | TRBV6-6 | ASSYSAGSNYGYT
- | TRBV12-2 | ASRQPRTPKTYGYT
TRBD1 | TRBV7-2 | ASSLVGTGVQETQY
- | TRBV13 | ASSPGVPYEQY
TRBD2 | TRBV10-1 | ASKVRGGSGNHEQF
- | TRBV18 | ASSAIGAEAF
TRBD1 | TRBV7-9 | ASSTDRVSDTEAF
- | TRBV28 | ASSSTSADTQY
- | TRBV27 | ASSSEPGSSYNEQF
- | TRBV30 | AWSAGAGANVLT